This TCR beta chain was sequenced in a study of T cell responses to AZD1222 COVID-19 vaccine. Study-level points and caveats: Repertoire samples came only from after the peak T cell response. Spike-wide coverage was observed for vaccine-associated CD4 TCRs, with dominant responses at 160-218 and 743-854. Clonal diversity was possibly underestimated, and the donors were mostly white British, with more females. Spike-specific TCR breadth and depth went up after people got two AZD1222 doses.

Comments on this clone: Its target is not known.

V lost 0 bases, J lost 4 bases, and 2 bases lay in between. CDR3 length: 12 residues. In germline, CDR1 is KGHDR, CDR2 SFDVKD. Method: immunoSEQ multiplex PCR; TCRdb's copy keeps in-frame clones and lacks some. The sample consists of about 45,000 clones, around 82% of them appearing once. The clonotype was recovered from an adult in good health. The genes are TRBV24-1 and TRBJ1-2; D gene unclear. The sample here was peripheral blood, taken on day 0 of AZD1222 vaccination. The CDR3 here is CATSDLSYGYTF. The CDR3 DNA reads as TGTGCCACCAGTGATTTGAGCTATGGCTACACCTTC.